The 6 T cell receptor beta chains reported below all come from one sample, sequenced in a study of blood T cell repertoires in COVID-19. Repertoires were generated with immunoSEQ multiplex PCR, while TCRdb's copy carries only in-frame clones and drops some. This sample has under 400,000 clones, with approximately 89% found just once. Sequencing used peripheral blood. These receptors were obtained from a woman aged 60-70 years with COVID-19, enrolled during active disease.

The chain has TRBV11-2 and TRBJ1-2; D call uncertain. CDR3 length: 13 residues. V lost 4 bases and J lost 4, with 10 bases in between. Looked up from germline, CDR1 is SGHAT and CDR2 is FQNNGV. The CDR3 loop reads CASSSGKFYGYTF. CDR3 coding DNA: TGTGCCAGCAGCTCGGGGAAGTTCTATGGCTACACCTTC.

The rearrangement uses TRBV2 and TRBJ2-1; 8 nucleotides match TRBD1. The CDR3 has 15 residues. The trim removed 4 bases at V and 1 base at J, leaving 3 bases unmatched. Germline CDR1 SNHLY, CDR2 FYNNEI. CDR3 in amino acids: CASSVGQGSYNEQFF. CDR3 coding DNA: TGTGCCAGCAGTGTTGGACAGGGATCCTACAATGAGCAGTTCTTC.

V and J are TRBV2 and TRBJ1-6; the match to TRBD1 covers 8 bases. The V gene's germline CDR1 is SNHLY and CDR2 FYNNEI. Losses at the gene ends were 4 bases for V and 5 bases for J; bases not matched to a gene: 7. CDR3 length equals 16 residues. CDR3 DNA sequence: TGTGCCAGCAGTGGGGGGCAGGGGGCCAATAATTCACCCCTCCACTTT. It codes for CASSGGQGANNSPLHF.

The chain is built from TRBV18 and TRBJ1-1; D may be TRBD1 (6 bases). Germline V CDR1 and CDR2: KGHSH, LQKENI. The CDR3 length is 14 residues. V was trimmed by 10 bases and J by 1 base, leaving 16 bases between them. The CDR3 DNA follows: TGTGCCAATTCTCCTTTAGGGGGGAACACTGAAGCTTTCTTT. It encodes CANSPLGGNTEAFF.

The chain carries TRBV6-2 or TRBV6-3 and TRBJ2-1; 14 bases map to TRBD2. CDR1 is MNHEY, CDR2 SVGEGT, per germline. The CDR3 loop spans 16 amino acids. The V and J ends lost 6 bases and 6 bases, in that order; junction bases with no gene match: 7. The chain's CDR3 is CASSRRLAGGGNEQFF. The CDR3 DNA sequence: TGTGCCAGCAGCCGCCGACTAGCGGGGGGGGGCAATGAGCAGTTCTTC.

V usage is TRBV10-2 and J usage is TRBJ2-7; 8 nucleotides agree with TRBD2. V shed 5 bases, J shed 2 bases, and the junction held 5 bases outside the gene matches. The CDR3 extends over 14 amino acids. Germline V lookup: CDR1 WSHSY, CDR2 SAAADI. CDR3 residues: CASSTLAGPYEQYF. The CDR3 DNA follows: TGCGCCAGCAGTACTCTAGCGGGCCCCTACGAGCAGTACTTC.